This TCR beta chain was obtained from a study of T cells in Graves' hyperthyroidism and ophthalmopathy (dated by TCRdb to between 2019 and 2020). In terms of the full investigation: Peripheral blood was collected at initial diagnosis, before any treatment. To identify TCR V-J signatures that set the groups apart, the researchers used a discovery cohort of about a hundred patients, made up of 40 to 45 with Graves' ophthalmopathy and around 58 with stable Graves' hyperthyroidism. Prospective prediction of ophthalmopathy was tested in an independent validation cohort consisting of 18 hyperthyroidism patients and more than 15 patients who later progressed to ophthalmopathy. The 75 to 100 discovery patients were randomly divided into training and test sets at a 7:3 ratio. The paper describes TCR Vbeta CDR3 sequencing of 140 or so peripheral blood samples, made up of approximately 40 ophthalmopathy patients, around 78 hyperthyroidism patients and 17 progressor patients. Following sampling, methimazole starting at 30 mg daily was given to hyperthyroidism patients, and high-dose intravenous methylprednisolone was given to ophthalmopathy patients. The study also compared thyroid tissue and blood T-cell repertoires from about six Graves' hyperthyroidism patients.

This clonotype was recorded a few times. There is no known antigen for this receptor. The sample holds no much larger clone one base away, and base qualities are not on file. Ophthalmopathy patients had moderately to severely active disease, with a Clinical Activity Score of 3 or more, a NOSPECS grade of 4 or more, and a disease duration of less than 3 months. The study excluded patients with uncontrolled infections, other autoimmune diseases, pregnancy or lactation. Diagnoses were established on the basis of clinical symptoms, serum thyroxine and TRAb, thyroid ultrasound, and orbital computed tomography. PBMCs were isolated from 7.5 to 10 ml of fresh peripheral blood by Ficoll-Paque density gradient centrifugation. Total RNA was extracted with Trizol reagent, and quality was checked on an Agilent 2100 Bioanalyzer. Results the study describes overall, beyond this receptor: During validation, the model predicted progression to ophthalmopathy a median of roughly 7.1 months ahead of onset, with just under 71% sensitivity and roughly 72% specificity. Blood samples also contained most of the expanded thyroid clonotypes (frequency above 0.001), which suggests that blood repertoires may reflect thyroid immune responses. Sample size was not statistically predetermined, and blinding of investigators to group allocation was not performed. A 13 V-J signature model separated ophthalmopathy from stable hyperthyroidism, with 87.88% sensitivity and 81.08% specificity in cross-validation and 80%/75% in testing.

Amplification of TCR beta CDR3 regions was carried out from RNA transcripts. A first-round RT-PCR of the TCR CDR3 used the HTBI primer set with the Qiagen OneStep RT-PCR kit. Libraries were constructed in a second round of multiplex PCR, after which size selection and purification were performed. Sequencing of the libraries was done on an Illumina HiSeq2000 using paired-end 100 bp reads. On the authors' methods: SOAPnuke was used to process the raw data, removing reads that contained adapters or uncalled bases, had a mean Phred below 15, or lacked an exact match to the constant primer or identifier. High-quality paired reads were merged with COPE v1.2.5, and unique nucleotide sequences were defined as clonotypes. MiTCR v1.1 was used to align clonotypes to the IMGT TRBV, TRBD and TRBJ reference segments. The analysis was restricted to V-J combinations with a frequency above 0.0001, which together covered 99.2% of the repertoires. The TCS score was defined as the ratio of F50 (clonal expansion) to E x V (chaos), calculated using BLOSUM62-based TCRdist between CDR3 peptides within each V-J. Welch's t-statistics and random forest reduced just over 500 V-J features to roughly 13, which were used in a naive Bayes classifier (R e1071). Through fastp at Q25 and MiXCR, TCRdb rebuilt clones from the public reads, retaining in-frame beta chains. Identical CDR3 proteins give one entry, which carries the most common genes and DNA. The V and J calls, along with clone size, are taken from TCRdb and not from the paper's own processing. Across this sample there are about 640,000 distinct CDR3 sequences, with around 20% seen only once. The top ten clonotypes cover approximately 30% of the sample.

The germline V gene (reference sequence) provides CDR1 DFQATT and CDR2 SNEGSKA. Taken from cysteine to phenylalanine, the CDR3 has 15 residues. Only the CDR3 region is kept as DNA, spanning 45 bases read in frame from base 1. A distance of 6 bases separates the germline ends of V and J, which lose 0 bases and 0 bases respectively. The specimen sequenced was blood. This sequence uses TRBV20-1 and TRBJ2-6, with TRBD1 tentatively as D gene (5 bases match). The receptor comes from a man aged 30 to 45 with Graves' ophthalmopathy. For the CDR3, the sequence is CSARDQGSGANVLTF. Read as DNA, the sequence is TGCAGTGCTAGAGATCAGGGCTCTGGGGCCAACGTCCTGACTTTC.